Detailed here is one T cell receptor (beta chain). Its cognate antigen is unknown. CDR3 length: 9 residues. CDR1 and CDR2 (germline): WSHSY, SAAADI. V lost 9 bases to trimming and J lost 6 bases, with 5 bases between them. The sample comes from a study of OX40 agonist ivuxolimab in advanced cancers. Study-wide context: Dose-escalation patients were diagnosed with hepatocellular carcinoma, melanoma, renal cell cancer or head and neck cancer.

Clones were read by immunoSEQ multiplex PCR, and TCRdb kept only the in-frame ones, dropping some. The table lists roughly 70,000 clones, about 85% of them singletons. Study conclusions and caveats: Both blood CD4+ and CD8+ T cells showed clonal growth by week 6 at 0.1 to 3.0 mg/kg.

The source material was CD4+ or CD8+ T cells sorted from blood, sampled in a trial of the OX40 agonist ivuxolimab. The sequence was collected from an adult with an advanced solid tumor such as melanoma, head and neck, liver or kidney cancer. The rearrangement joins TRBV10-2 to TRBJ1-2; D is ambiguous. The CDR3 DNA is TGCGCCAGGAAGGATGGCTACACCTTC. As protein: CARKDGYTF.